The rows below give T cell receptor beta chains drawn from one sample of a study of blood T cell repertoires in COVID-19. Profiled with immunoSEQ multiplex PCR; TCRdb holds only in-frame clones, not every one. Of roughly 120,000 clones in the sample, around 86% are singletons; the top ten hold about a tenth. Material for sequencing was peripheral blood. The receptors shown here come from a man aged 80 or over with acute or convalescent COVID-19. Both conserved end residues are part of each CDR3. A D gene is named only where the DNA matches it firmly. Only part of the rows carry a size: once, few, many, or a class if the clone is expanded.

clone size: -; D gene: -; CDR3 length: 15; J gene: TRBJ2-2; V gene: TRBV9; CDR3 protein: CASSAGQLITGELFF; CDR3 DNA: TGTGCCAGCAGCGCCGGACAGCTAATAACCGGGGAGCTGTTTTTT
clone size: -; D gene: -; CDR3 length: 14; J gene: TRBJ1-1; V gene: TRBV19; CDR3 protein: CASSIGGTNTEAFF; CDR3 DNA: TGTGCCAGTAGTATAGGAGGAACGAACACTGAAGCTTTCTTT
clone size: -; D gene: -; CDR3 length: 14; J gene: TRBJ1-2; V gene: TRBV18; CDR3 protein: CASSQEGANYGYTF; CDR3 DNA: TGTGCCAGCTCACAGGAAGGGGCAAACTATGGCTACACCTTC
clone size: -; D gene: TRBD1; CDR3 length: 14; J gene: TRBJ2-7; V gene: TRBV5-4; CDR3 protein: CASSPGTEIYEQYF; CDR3 DNA: TGTGCCAGCAGCCCCGGGACAGAAATCTACGAGCAGTACTTC
clone size: once; D gene: TRBD1; CDR3 length: 17; J gene: TRBJ1-4; V gene: TRBV19; CDR3 protein: CASRGQGVGATNEKLFF; CDR3 DNA: TGTGCCAGTAGGGGACAGGGTGTCGGGGCAACTAATGAAAAACTGTTTTTT
clone size: -; D gene: -; CDR3 length: 15; J gene: TRBJ1-3; V gene: TRBV11-2; CDR3 protein: CASSPDSYSGNTIYF; CDR3 DNA: TGTGCCAGCAGCCCGGACAGTTACTCTGGAAACACCATATATTTT
clone size: -; D gene: TRBD1; CDR3 length: 15; J gene: TRBJ1-2; V gene: TRBV28; CDR3 protein: CASSFRDRVGYGYTF; CDR3 DNA: TGTGCCAGCAGTTTCCGGGACAGGGTAGGCTATGGCTACACCTTC
clone size: -; D gene: TRBD2; CDR3 length: 15; J gene: TRBJ2-7; V gene: TRBV7-8; CDR3 protein: CASSRGLAGVQGTYF; CDR3 DNA: TGTGCCAGCAGCCGTGGACTAGCGGGAGTTCAAGGGACATACTTC
clone size: -; D gene: -; CDR3 length: 14; J gene: TRBJ2-7; V gene: TRBV5-1; CDR3 protein: CASSQSGGATEQYF; CDR3 DNA: TGCGCCAGCAGCCAATCTGGGGGGGCCACCGAGCAGTACTTC
clone size: -; D gene: -; CDR3 length: 14; J gene: TRBJ1-1; V gene: TRBV7-2; CDR3 protein: CASSHQGLAGRAFF; CDR3 DNA: TGTGCCAGCAGCCATCAGGGTTTAGCTGGTAGAGCTTTCTTT
clone size: -; D gene: -; CDR3 length: 15; J gene: TRBJ2-5; V gene: TRBV6-1; CDR3 protein: CASSDQIGTQETQYF; CDR3 DNA: TGTGCCAGCAGTGACCAAATCGGGACTCAAGAGACCCAGTACTTC
clone size: -; D gene: TRBD2; CDR3 length: 13; J gene: TRBJ2-3; V gene: TRBV12-3/TRBV12-4; CDR3 protein: CASTQGGADTQYF; CDR3 DNA: TGTGCCAGCACCCAGGGAGGGGCAGATACGCAGTATTTT
clone size: -; D gene: -; CDR3 length: 15; J gene: TRBJ2-7; V gene: TRBV12-5; CDR3 protein: CASVKTGTLPYEQYF; CDR3 DNA: TGTGCTAGCGTCAAAACCGGGACATTACCCTACGAGCAGTACTTC
clone size: -; D gene: TRBD2; CDR3 length: 16; J gene: TRBJ2-5; V gene: TRBV12-5; CDR3 protein: CASGSSSAGTRWTQYF; CDR3 DNA: TGTGCTAGTGGTTCGTCCTCAGCCGGGACTAGATGGACCCAGTACTTC
clone size: -; D gene: -; CDR3 length: 14; J gene: TRBJ1-5; V gene: TRBV30; CDR3 protein: CAWTRGGRGQPQHF; CDR3 DNA: TGTGCCTGGACCCGCGGGGGGCGAGGGCAGCCCCAGCATTTT
clone size: once; D gene: TRBD2; CDR3 length: 18; J gene: TRBJ2-7; V gene: TRBV10-3; CDR3 protein: CAISEGAGGSGRAYEQYF; CDR3 DNA: TGTGCCATCAGTGAAGGGGCTGGGGGGAGCGGGAGGGCCTACGAGCAGTACTTC
clone size: -; D gene: -; CDR3 length: 15; J gene: TRBJ2-5; V gene: TRBV2; CDR3 protein: CASSGPTGREETQYF; CDR3 DNA: TGTGCCAGCAGTGGGCCGACAGGAAGGGAGGAGACCCAGTACTTC
clone size: -; D gene: TRBD2; CDR3 length: 16; J gene: TRBJ2-2; V gene: TRBV13; CDR3 protein: CASSLGGRANTGELFF; CDR3 DNA: TGTGCCAGCAGCCTAGGCGGGAGGGCCAACACCGGGGAGCTGTTTTTT
clone size: -; D gene: TRBD1; CDR3 length: 15; J gene: TRBJ2-6; V gene: TRBV7-9; CDR3 protein: CASLRDRAGANVLTF; CDR3 DNA: TGTGCCAGCCTCCGGGACAGGGCTGGGGCCAACGTCCTGACTTTC
clone size: once; D gene: -; CDR3 length: 16; J gene: TRBJ2-3; V gene: TRBV27; CDR3 protein: CASRSIAASSTDTQYF; CDR3 DNA: TGTGCCAGCAGATCCATAGCGGCCTCAAGCACAGATACGCAGTATTTT
clone size: -; D gene: TRBD2; CDR3 length: 20; J gene: TRBJ2-1; V gene: TRBV10-1; CDR3 protein: CASSETLDTSGRAVFNEQFF; CDR3 DNA: TGCGCCAGCAGTGAAACGTTAGATACTAGCGGGAGGGCCGTGTTCAATGAGCAGTTCTTC
clone size: -; D gene: -; CDR3 length: 14; J gene: TRBJ1-2; V gene: TRBV4-1; CDR3 protein: CASSQAQRLRGYTF; CDR3 DNA: TGCGCCAGCAGCCAAGCTCAGAGGCTGCGCGGCTACACCTTC
clone size: -; D gene: TRBD2; CDR3 length: 13; J gene: TRBJ2-1; V gene: TRBV5-1; CDR3 protein: CASSLEAGAKQFF; CDR3 DNA: TGCGCCAGCAGCTTGGAAGCGGGGGCCAAGCAGTTCTTC
clone size: -; D gene: -; CDR3 length: 16; J gene: TRBJ2-7; V gene: TRBV27; CDR3 protein: CASSSYSASYDGQQYF; CDR3 DNA: TGTGCCAGCAGTTCCTACAGTGCTAGCTACGATGGCCAGCAGTACTTC
clone size: -; D gene: -; CDR3 length: 12; J gene: TRBJ2-7; V gene: TRBV24-1; CDR3 protein: CATSDGGYEQYF; CDR3 DNA: TGTGCCACCAGTGATGGGGGGTACGAGCAGTACTTC
clone size: -; D gene: TRBD1; CDR3 length: 16; J gene: TRBJ2-3; V gene: TRBV11-1; CDR3 protein: CASSLMGQGVSDAQYF; CDR3 DNA: TGTGCCAGCAGCTTAATGGGACAGGGGGTGTCAGACGCGCAGTATTTT
clone size: -; D gene: -; CDR3 length: 13; J gene: TRBJ1-1; V gene: TRBV30; CDR3 protein: CAWSLFVFTEAFF; CDR3 DNA: TGTGCCTGGAGTTTGTTTGTCTTCACTGAAGCTTTCTTT
clone size: -; D gene: -; CDR3 length: 14; J gene: TRBJ2-1; V gene: TRBV6-4; CDR3 protein: CASSDGSSYNEQFF; CDR3 DNA: TGTGCCAGCAGTGACGGGAGCTCCTACAATGAGCAGTTCTTC
clone size: -; D gene: -; CDR3 length: 15; J gene: TRBJ2-1; V gene: TRBV28; CDR3 protein: CASSPRGGGVNEQFF; CDR3 DNA: TGTGCCAGCAGTCCCCGGGGAGGGGGGGTCAATGAGCAGTTCTTC
clone size: -; D gene: -; CDR3 length: 11; J gene: TRBJ2-1; V gene: TRBV19; CDR3 protein: CASSIRGMQFF; CDR3 DNA: TGTGCCAGTAGTATAAGGGGAATGCAGTTCTTC
clone size: -; D gene: -; CDR3 length: 16; J gene: TRBJ2-1; V gene: TRBV4-2; CDR3 protein: CASSLSPSSSYNEQFF; CDR3 DNA: TGTGCCAGCAGCCTAAGCCCCTCGAGCTCCTACAATGAGCAGTTCTTC
clone size: -; D gene: TRBD1; CDR3 length: 17; J gene: TRBJ2-6; V gene: TRBV10-3; CDR3 protein: CATTTQGPVGGANVLTF; CDR3 DNA: TGTGCCACCACTACACAGGGGCCGGTGGGTGGGGCCAACGTCCTGACTTTC
clone size: -; D gene: -; CDR3 length: 15; J gene: TRBJ1-4; V gene: TRBV11-2; CDR3 protein: CASSTGQVNNEILFF; CDR3 DNA: TGTGCCAGCAGCACGGGACAAGTTAATAATGAAATACTGTTTTTT
clone size: -; D gene: -; CDR3 length: 17; J gene: TRBJ1-6; V gene: TRBV7-8; CDR3 protein: CASSLVGGSSYNSPLHF; CDR3 DNA: TGTGCCAGCAGCTTAGTTGGGGGGAGCTCCTATAATTCACCCCTCCACTTT
clone size: -; D gene: -; CDR3 length: 15; J gene: TRBJ2-4; V gene: TRBV6-1; CDR3 protein: CASSEAGGTKNIQYF; CDR3 DNA: TGTGCCAGCAGTGAAGCAGGAGGGACCAAAAACATTCAGTACTTC
clone size: few; D gene: -; CDR3 length: 15; J gene: TRBJ2-6; V gene: TRBV7-2; CDR3 protein: CASSLRGTGANVLTF; CDR3 DNA: TGTGCCAGCAGCTTACGGGGAACTGGGGCCAACGTCCTGACTTTC
clone size: few; D gene: TRBD1; CDR3 length: 16; J gene: TRBJ1-1; V gene: TRBV3-1/TRBV3-2; CDR3 protein: CASSQSANRGSTEAFF; CDR3 DNA: TGTGCCAGCAGCCAATCAGCAAACAGGGGGAGCACTGAAGCTTTCTTT
clone size: -; D gene: -; CDR3 length: 13; J gene: TRBJ1-6; V gene: TRBV5-6; CDR3 protein: CASRDFDNSPLHF; CDR3 DNA: TGTGCCAGCAGGGACTTCGATAATTCACCCCTCCACTTT
clone size: once; D gene: TRBD1; CDR3 length: 14; J gene: TRBJ1-3; V gene: TRBV29-1; CDR3 protein: CSVETGVHGNTIYF; CDR3 DNA: TGCAGCGTTGAGACAGGGGTTCATGGAAACACCATATATTTT
clone size: -; D gene: -; CDR3 length: 14; J gene: TRBJ2-5; V gene: TRBV11-2; CDR3 protein: CASSLERGSETQYF; CDR3 DNA: TGTGCCAGCAGCTTAGAAAGGGGAAGCGAGACCCAGTACTTC
clone size: -; D gene: -; CDR3 length: 13; J gene: TRBJ1-1; V gene: TRBV12-3/TRBV12-4; CDR3 protein: CASSWEFGTEAFF; CDR3 DNA: TGTGCCAGCAGCTGGGAGTTTGGCACTGAAGCTTTCTTT
clone size: -; D gene: -; CDR3 length: 15; J gene: TRBJ2-7; V gene: TRBV4-3; CDR3 protein: CASSQDDSDGYEQYF; CDR3 DNA: TGCGCCAGCAGCCAAGATGATAGCGACGGTTACGAGCAGTACTTC
clone size: -; D gene: TRBD2; CDR3 length: 15; J gene: TRBJ2-5; V gene: TRBV29-1; CDR3 protein: CSVARLAEIQETQYF; CDR3 DNA: TGCAGCGTCGCTAGACTAGCGGAGATCCAAGAGACCCAGTACTTC
clone size: few; D gene: TRBD2; CDR3 length: 14; J gene: TRBJ2-7; V gene: TRBV19; CDR3 protein: CASRSGRGTYEQYF; CDR3 DNA: TGTGCCAGTAGGAGCGGGAGAGGGACCTACGAGCAGTACTTC
clone size: -; D gene: TRBD2; CDR3 length: 15; J gene: TRBJ2-7; V gene: TRBV11-1; CDR3 protein: CASSSRAGLPDEQYF; CDR3 DNA: TGTGCCAGCAGCTCTAGAGCGGGACTCCCGGACGAGCAGTACTTC